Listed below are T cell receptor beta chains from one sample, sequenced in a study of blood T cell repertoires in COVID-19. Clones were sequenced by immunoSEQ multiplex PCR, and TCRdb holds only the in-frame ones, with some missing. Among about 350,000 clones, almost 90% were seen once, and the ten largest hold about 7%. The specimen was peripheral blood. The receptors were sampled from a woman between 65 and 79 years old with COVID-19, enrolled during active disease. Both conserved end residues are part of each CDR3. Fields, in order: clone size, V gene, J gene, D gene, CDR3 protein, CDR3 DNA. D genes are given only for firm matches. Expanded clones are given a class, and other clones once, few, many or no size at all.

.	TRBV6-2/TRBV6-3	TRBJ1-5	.	CASSYSSLIGGPQHF	TGTGCCAGCAGTTACTCGAGTCTTATAGGAGGACCCCAGCATTTT
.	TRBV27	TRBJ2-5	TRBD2	CASSFRTSGEGETQYF	TGTGCCAGCAGTTTCAGGACTAGCGGGGAGGGGGAGACCCAGTACTTC
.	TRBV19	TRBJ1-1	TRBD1	CASSIDQTGIAFF	TGTGCCAGTAGTATAGACCAGACAGGGATAGCTTTCTTT
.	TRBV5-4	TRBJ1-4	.	CASSLGQGTNEKLFF	TGTGCCAGCAGCTTAGGCCAGGGAACCAATGAAAAACTGTTTTTT
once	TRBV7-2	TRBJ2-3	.	CASSLNQGSTDTQYF	TGTGCCAGCAGCTTAAACCAGGGGAGCACAGATACGCAGTATTTT
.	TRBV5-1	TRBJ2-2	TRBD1	CASTDRGETGELFF	TGCGCCAGCACGGACAGGGGGGAAACCGGGGAGCTGTTTTTT
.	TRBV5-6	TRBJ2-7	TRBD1	CASRKGTGGTYEQYF	TGTGCCAGCAGAAAGGGGACAGGGGGAACCTACGAGCAGTACTTC
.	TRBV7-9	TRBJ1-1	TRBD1	CASSRPQGVNTEAFF	TGTGCCAGCAGCCGACCACAGGGGGTGAACACTGAAGCTTTCTTT
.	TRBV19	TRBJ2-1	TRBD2	CASLGRRGGNNEQFF	TGTGCCAGTCTTGGTAGGCGGGGGGGCAACAATGAGCAGTTCTTC
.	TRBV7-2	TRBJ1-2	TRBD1	CASSSGTESFNGYTF	TGTGCCAGCAGCTCCGGGACAGAGTCTTTCAATGGCTACACCTTC
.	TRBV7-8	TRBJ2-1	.	CASSPISGGSYNEQFF	TGTGCCAGCAGCCCGATATCAGGCGGGTCCTACAATGAGCAGTTCTTC
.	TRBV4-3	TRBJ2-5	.	CASSSRTGETQYF	TGCGCCAGCAGCTCCCGTACCGGGGAGACCCAGTACTTC
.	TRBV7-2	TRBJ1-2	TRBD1	CASSLAPDRGYGYTF	TGTGCCAGCAGCTTAGCCCCGGACAGGGGATATGGCTACACCTTC
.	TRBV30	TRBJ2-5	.	CAWRAGPGETQYF	TGTGCCTGGCGCGCGGGGCCGGGAGAGACCCAGTACTTC
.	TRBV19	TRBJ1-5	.	CASTPTGGASNQPQHF	TGTGCCAGTACGCCCACGGGGGGGGCGAGTAATCAGCCCCAGCATTTT
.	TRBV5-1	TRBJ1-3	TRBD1	CASSRDRGEDTIYF	TGCGCCAGCAGCCGAGACAGGGGGGAAGACACCATATATTTT
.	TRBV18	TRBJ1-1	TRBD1	CASSPLDRGAFF	TGTGCCAGCTCACCGTTAGACAGGGGAGCTTTCTTT
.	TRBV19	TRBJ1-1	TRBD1	CASSPQGVNTEAFF	TGTGCCAGTAGCCCACAGGGGGTGAACACTGAAGCTTTCTTT
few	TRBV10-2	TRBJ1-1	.	CASGRTENTEAFF	TGCGCCAGCGGAAGAACAGAGAACACTGAAGCTTTCTTT
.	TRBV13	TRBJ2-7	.	CASSQTGSSYEQYF	TGTGCCAGCAGCCAAACAGGGAGCTCCTACGAGCAGTACTTC
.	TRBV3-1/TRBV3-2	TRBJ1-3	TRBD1	CASSQRQGVSGNTIYF	TGTGCCAGCAGCCAACGACAGGGAGTCTCTGGAAACACCATATATTTT
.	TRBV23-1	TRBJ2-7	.	CASSSPMTAEQYF	TGCGCCAGCAGCTCACCTATGACAGCTGAGCAGTACTTC
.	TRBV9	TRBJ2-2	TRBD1	CASGDGQGASGELFF	TGTGCCAGCGGCGACGGACAGGGGGCTTCCGGGGAGCTGTTTTTT
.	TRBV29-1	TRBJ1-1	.	CSSRGIYTEAFF	TGCTCATCCCGAGGTATTTACACTGAAGCTTTCTTT
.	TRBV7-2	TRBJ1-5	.	CASSLVGEQPQHF	TGTGCCAGCAGCTTAGTCGGGGAACAGCCCCAGCATTTT
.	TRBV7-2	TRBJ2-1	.	CASSLAPGTLEQFF	TGTGCCAGCAGCTTGGCCCCCGGGACATTAGAGCAGTTCTTC
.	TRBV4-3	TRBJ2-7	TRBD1	CASSQTGTGGHEQYF	TGCGCCAGCAGCCAGACCGGGACAGGGGGCCACGAGCAGTACTTC
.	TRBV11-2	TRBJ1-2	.	CASSLSRPGAWGYTF	TGTGCCAGCAGCTTATCCCGACCAGGGGCCTGGGGCTACACCTTC
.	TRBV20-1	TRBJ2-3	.	CSASVWAGGQYF	TGCAGTGCTAGTGTCTGGGCCGGGGGGCAGTATTTT
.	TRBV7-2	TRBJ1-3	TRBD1	CASSFTGTGSGNTIYF	TGTGCCAGCAGCTTCACCGGGACAGGGTCTGGAAACACCATATATTTT
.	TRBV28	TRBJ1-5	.	CASSPTGNQPQHF	TGTGCCAGCAGTCCTACAGGAAATCAGCCCCAGCATTTT
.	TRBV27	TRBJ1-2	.	CASSFDGSFYGYTF	TGTGCCAGCAGTTTCGACGGGAGTTTTTATGGCTACACCTTC
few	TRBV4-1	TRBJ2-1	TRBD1	CASSQDSGTGNHEQFF	TGCGCCAGCAGCCAAGACTCGGGGACAGGGAACCATGAGCAGTTCTTC
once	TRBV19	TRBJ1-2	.	CASSIGTSGGYTF	TGTGCCAGTAGTATAGGAACCTCGGGGGGCTACACCTTC
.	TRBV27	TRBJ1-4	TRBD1	CASSLAGGRELFF	TGTGCCAGCAGTTTAGCAGGGGGTCGGGAACTGTTTTTT
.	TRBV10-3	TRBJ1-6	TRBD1	CAIRVTGGTESSPLHF	TGTGCCATCAGGGTAACAGGGGGGACTGAAAGTTCACCCCTCCACTTT
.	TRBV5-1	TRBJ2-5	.	CASSPRADLETQYF	TGCGCCAGCAGCCCCCGAGCGGATCTAGAGACCCAGTACTTC
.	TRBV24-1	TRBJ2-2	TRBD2	CATSDLWSGGGNTGELFF	TGTGCCACCAGTGATTTGTGGAGCGGGGGGGGCAACACCGGGGAGCTGTTTTTT
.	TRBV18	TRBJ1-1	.	CASSPAALNTEAFF	TGTGCCAGCTCACCGGCTGCTTTGAACACTGAAGCTTTCTTT
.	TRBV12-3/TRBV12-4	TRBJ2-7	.	CASSFGSFYEQYF	TGTGCCAGCAGTTTCGGGAGTTTCTACGAGCAGTACTTC